What follows describes a single T cell receptor beta chain. The V end was cut by 6 bases, the J end by 6 bases, with 9 bases between. CDR3 length: 13 amino acids. Germline CDR1 and CDR2: MNHEY and SVGAGI. These data originate in a study of control samples from healthy donors and cancer patients. The method was immunoSEQ multiplex PCR; TCRdb's version includes in-frame clones alone and lacks a portion of them. The data contain fewer than 200,000 clones, approximately 96% of them singletons. The source is a woman under 40 in good health. The sequenced sample consisted of blood. V is TRBV6-5 and J is TRBJ1-6, with D unresolved. This CDR3 is CASRRAINSPLHF. The DNA of the CDR3 is TGTGCCAGCAGAAGGGCGATTAATTCACCCCTCCACTTT.